This T cell receptor beta chain was sequenced for a study of cytomegalovirus exposure and HLA in healthy donors. 13 Jbeta primers and 60 Vbeta primers were used for the PCR. The method was immunoSEQ multiplex PCR; TCRdb's version includes in-frame clones alone and lacks a portion of them. There are more than 250,000 clones in the sample; around nine tenths occur only once, and less than 2.5% lies in the top ten. Germline CDR1 and CDR2: SNHLY and FYNNEI. This CDR3 region has 11 residues. V lost 9 bases and J 11 bases, leaving 16 bases between the germline ends. The rearrangement uses TRBV2 and TRBJ1-1, with D tentatively TRBD1 (5 bases). Sequenced input: PBMCs. The sequence was collected from a woman in her late teens or twenties in good health and CMV-seronegative. The CDR3 bases are TGTGCCAGGGGGGGAGGCTCTCGGGCTTTCTTT. Translated: CARGGGSRAFF.